This T cell receptor (beta chain) was sequenced in a study of OX40 agonist ivuxolimab in advanced cancers. Study-level points and caveats: In a subset of nonresponders, normalized T-cell clonal expansion was also low.

Note on this clone: No antigen is known for it.

Clones were sequenced by immunoSEQ multiplex PCR, and TCRdb holds only the in-frame ones, with some missing. The data hold roughly 46,000 clones, with nearly 90% observed a single time. CDR3 length: 13 residues. Trimming shortened V by 4 bases and J by 1 base, and 8 bases separated the two germline ends. The germline gives CDR1 SGHNT, CDR2 YYREEE (reference sequence). The chain couples TRBV5-4 to TRBJ1-1, with a possible D match to TRBD1 (5 bases). This clonotype originated in an adult with an advanced solid tumor such as melanoma, head and neck, liver or kidney cancer. The sample consisted of CD4+ or CD8+ T cells sorted from blood, taken in a trial of the OX40 agonist ivuxolimab. The DNA of the CDR3 is TGTGCCAGCAGCCCGACAGCGAACACTGAAGCTTTCTTT. It specifies CASSPTANTEAFF.